This passage covers 19 T cell receptor beta chains from one sample sequenced in a study of response to subunit inactivated influenza vaccine. TCRdb used MiXCR to reprocess the RT-PCR reads, holding one entry per CDR3 protein. The sample consists of 550,000 to 800,000 distinct CDR3 sequences, around a sixth of them appearing once. The specimen was PBMCs from blood, collected about 12 days after vaccination. The receptors stem from a man in his fifties who received an inactivated influenza vaccine.

This chain links TRBV20-1 with TRBJ2-7; D is perhaps TRBD2 (7 bases). This CDR3 has 15 residues. V dropped 6 bases and J dropped 2 bases, with 20 bases sitting between them. Germline V gene sequence: CDR1 DFQATT, CDR2 SNEGSKA (reference sequence). The CDR3 DNA follows: TGCAGTGCGGCGGGGGCAGGCTTAACAGCCTACGAGCAGTACTTC. Its protein product is CSAAGAGLTAYEQYF.

This chain joins TRBV28 and TRBJ2-7; weak D call: TRBD1 (6 bases). This CDR3 spans 14 amino acids. V lost 5 bases and J lost 4, with 15 bases in between. Germline CDR1 reads MDHEN; CDR2 reads SYDVKM. The DNA for the CDR3 is TGTGCCAGCAGTACAGGGACCTCTATATACGAGCAGTACTTC. Translating it yields CASSTGTSIYEQYF.

The CDR3 region has the DNA TGTGCCAGCAGACGACAGGGCGCGGCGTCCGAGCAGTACTTC. Its protein product is CASRRQGAASEQYF. The rearrangement uses TRBV6-1 and TRBJ2-7; 7 nucleotides match TRBD1. V was pared by 6 bases and J by 6 bases, with 11 bases of the junction left unmatched. Germline lookup yields CDR1 MNHNS and CDR2 SASEGT. This CDR3 spans 14 amino acids.

For this clonotype: Compared with germline, one end of the junction differs, possibly owing to a read error. This chain joins TRBV7-2 and TRBJ2-7; D not certain. The V gene's germline CDR1 is SGHTA and CDR2 FQGNSA. The CDR3 extends over 13 amino acids. The CDR3 bases are TGTGCCAGCAGCCTAGGGATTACCTACGGGCAGTACTTC. Protein: CASSLGITYGQYF. Together with reference TRBV7-2 and TRBJ2-7, the CDR3 gives the full variable domain: GAGVSQSPSNKVTEKGKDVELRCDPISGHTALYWYRQSLGQGLEFLIYFQGNSAPDKSGLPSDRFSAERTGGSVSTLTIQRTQQEDSAVYLCASSLGITYGQYFGPGTRLTVT.

This chain connects TRBV29-1 to TRBJ2-1; the match to TRBD2 covers 9 bases. V lost 4 bases, J lost 10 bases, and 8 bases stayed unmatched. This CDR3 is 13 amino acids long. Germline V gene lookup returns CDR1 SQVTM and CDR2 ANQGSEA. CDR3 region: CSVGVSGGPEQFF. The CDR3 DNA follows: TGCAGCGTTGGAGTTAGCGGGGGCCCCGAGCAGTTCTTC.

The rearrangement joins TRBV6-5 to TRBJ2-7; a weak D match, TRBD1 (5 bases). The germline gives CDR1 MNHEY, CDR2 SVGAGI. This CDR3 contains 13 residues. The V end was cut by 2 bases, the J end by 3 bases, with 8 bases between. The DNA of the CDR3 is TGTGCCAGCAGTTACGGGGCTAACTACGAGCAGTACTTC. Its protein is CASSYGANYEQYF.

This clonotype was counted a few times. The J gene is TRBJ2-5, the V gene TRBV28; TRBD2 might be the D (7 bases). V lost 4 bases and J lost 4, with 16 bases in between. CDR3 size: 15 residues. CDR1 and CDR2 from the germline V gene are MDHEN and SYDVKM. As DNA, the CDR3 is TGTGCCAGCAGTTATAATAGGGGGGGGACAGAGACCCAGTACTTC. The encoded protein is CASSYNRGGTETQYF.

The chain recombines TRBV20-1 with TRBJ1-1; 9 positions agree with TRBD1. CDR1 and CDR2 from the germline V gene are DFQATT and SNEGSKA (reference sequence). This CDR3 has 13 residues. Trimming took 6 bases from V and 5 from J; bases not matched to a gene: 7. The CDR3 is CSAPDRGGTEAFF. The CDR3 region has the DNA TGCAGTGCACCGGACAGGGGAGGGACTGAAGCTTTCTTT.

This clonotype was detected ten times or more. The chain combines TRBV4-3 with TRBJ2-1; a possible D gene is TRBD1 (5 bases). CDR3 size: 15 residues. Germline V lookup: CDR1 LGHNA, CDR2 YSLEER. V lost 1 base and J lost 2, with 9 bases in between. The CDR3 bases are TGCGCCAGCAGCCAAGTGGGGCTAACCTACAATGAGCAGTTCTTC. Translation: CASSQVGLTYNEQFF.

This clonotype was seen only a few times. This sequence joins TRBV6-1 and TRBJ1-6; the match to TRBD1 covers 7 bases. V lost 7 bases and J lost 8; bases outside the gene matches: 20. The CDR3 loop spans 18 amino acids. The germline V gene encodes CDR1 MNHNS and CDR2 SASEGT. The CDR3 loop is CASTGDRVSGPVHSPLHF. CDR3 sequence (DNA): TGTGCCAGCACCGGAGACAGGGTATCGGGACCCGTTCATTCACCCCTCCACTTT.

The table lists this clonotype with many counts. The chain links TRBV29-1 to TRBJ2-5; a weak D match, TRBD2 (6 bases). The germline V and J ends were trimmed by 6 bases and 2 bases, with 13 bases remaining between them. The germline gives CDR1 SQVTM, CDR2 ANQGSEA. The CDR3 spans 13 residues. CDR3 sequence: CSVGGAPQETQYF. The CDR3 coding sequence is TGCAGCGTCGGGGGTGCCCCTCAAGAGACCCAGTACTTC.

Of note for this clonotype: A much larger clone lies a single base off, so this may be a read error. This chain's CDR3 is CSASILAGYTDTQYF. In nucleotides, the CDR3 is TGCAGTGCTTCGATACTAGCGGGGTACACAGATACGCAGTATTTT. The chain is built from TRBV20-1 and TRBJ2-3; 10 nucleotides line up with TRBD2. CDR3 size: 15 residues. Germline V lookup: CDR1 DFQATT, CDR2 SNEGSKA (reference sequence). V gave up 5 bases and J gave up 2 bases; unmatched junction bases: 7.

This rearrangement joins TRBV14 to TRBJ2-1, with 7 bases aligning to TRBD2. Germline CDR1 reads SGHDN; CDR2 reads FVKESK. The J segment lost 0 bases and the V segment lost 1 base, leaving 6 bases of the junction unmatched. The CDR3 sequence is 17 residues long. CDR3 protein: CASSQGGLADSYNEQFF. The CDR3 DNA reads as TGTGCCAGCAGCCAAGGAGGCCTAGCGGACTCCTACAATGAGCAGTTCTTC.

This clonotype came up a few times. Written as DNA, the CDR3 is TGTGCCATCAGTGCGGAGAGCTCTGGAAACACCATATATTTT. Protein sequence: CAISAESSGNTIYF. The V gene is TRBV10-3, the J gene TRBJ1-3; D unresolved. Per germline, CDR1 ENHRY and CDR2 SYGVKD. The V end lost 4 bases, the J end lost 0 bases, and 7 bases lay between the germline ends. The CDR3 loop spans 14 amino acids.

This clonotype was counted a few times. This chain joins TRBV7-9 and TRBJ1-2; possibly TRBD1 for D (6 bases). Germline loops: CDR1 SEHNR, CDR2 FQNEAQ (reference sequence). CDR3 length equals 13 residues. Trimming took off 5 bases at V and 5 bases at J, with 12 bases between the two ends. CDR3 sequence: CASSILGGYGYTF. CDR3 sequence (DNA): TGTGCCAGCAGCATTCTAGGGGGGTATGGCTACACCTTC.

The chain combines TRBV10-3 with TRBJ2-3; 8 bases match TRBD2. CDR1 is ENHRY and CDR2 is SYGVKD in the germline V gene. The CDR3 covers 15 residues. The V segment lost 6 bases and the J segment 4 bases; nucleotides outside the gene matches: 9. The CDR3 DNA sequence: TGTGCCATCAGGGGTGGGCGGGAGGCGGCAGATACGCAGTATTTT. Its protein is CAIRGGREAADTQYF.

This clonotype was counted ten times or more. The chain recombines TRBV28 with TRBJ2-4; D is undetermined. Looked up from germline, CDR1 is MDHEN and CDR2 is SYDVKM. V dropped 7 bases and J dropped 0 bases, with 7 bases sitting between them. The CDR3 contains 13 residues. The CDR3 sequence is CASTRTAKNIQYF. CDR3 in DNA: TGTGCCAGCACTCGGACAGCCAAAAACATTCAGTACTTC.

The rearrangement links TRBV28 to TRBJ2-5, with D possibly being TRBD1 (6 bases). CDR1 and CDR2 (germline): MDHEN, SYDVKM. This CDR3 contains 14 residues. V was clipped by 5 bases and J by 5 bases, with 15 bases between them. CDR3 nucleotide sequence: TGTGCCAGCAGTCCCCCCGACCAGGGGGAGACCCAGTACTTC. Translating it yields CASSPPDQGETQYF.

There are many counts of this clonotype. The chain uses TRBV5-1 and TRBJ1-2; no reliable D call. The germline V gene has CDR1 SGHRS and CDR2 YFSETQ. The ends were cut back, 3 bases at V and 6 bases at J, with 12 bases in the middle. The CDR3 totals 13 residues. The CDR3 DNA follows: TGCGCCAGCAGCTCCATGGAAATGAATGGCTACACCTTC. Protein: CASSSMEMNGYTF.